This TCR beta chain was found in a study of blood T cell repertoires in COVID-19. The wider study: PBMCs, B-cell-depleted T cells, or T cells were the source of the cDNA or gDNA that made up the material.

Profiling relied on immunoSEQ multiplex PCR, and the TCRdb table lists in-frame clones only, not all of them. In the table there are about 45,000 clones, about 90% of which are singletons. The CDR3 length is 15 residues. Germline loops: CDR1 SNHLY, CDR2 FYNNEI. The V gene end was trimmed by 4 bases and the J gene end by 3 bases; junction bases not matched to a gene: 4. This TCR was recovered from a human donor in a cohort sampled during active COVID-19. The sample taken for sequencing was peripheral blood. The V and J genes are TRBV2 and TRBJ2-2, with 8 positions matching TRBD2. The CDR3 region is CASSVRGGYTGELFF. CDR3 bases: TGTGCCAGCAGTGTTCGGGGGGGTTACACCGGGGAGCTGTTTTTT. The full variable domain, in which reference TRBV2 and TRBJ2-2 provide the parts outside the CDR3, is EPEVTQTPSHQVTQMGQEVILRCVPISNHLYFYWYRQILGQKVEFLVSFYNNEISEKSEIFDDQFSVERPDGSNFTLKIRSTKLEDSAMYFCASSVRGGYTGELFFGEGSRLTVL.